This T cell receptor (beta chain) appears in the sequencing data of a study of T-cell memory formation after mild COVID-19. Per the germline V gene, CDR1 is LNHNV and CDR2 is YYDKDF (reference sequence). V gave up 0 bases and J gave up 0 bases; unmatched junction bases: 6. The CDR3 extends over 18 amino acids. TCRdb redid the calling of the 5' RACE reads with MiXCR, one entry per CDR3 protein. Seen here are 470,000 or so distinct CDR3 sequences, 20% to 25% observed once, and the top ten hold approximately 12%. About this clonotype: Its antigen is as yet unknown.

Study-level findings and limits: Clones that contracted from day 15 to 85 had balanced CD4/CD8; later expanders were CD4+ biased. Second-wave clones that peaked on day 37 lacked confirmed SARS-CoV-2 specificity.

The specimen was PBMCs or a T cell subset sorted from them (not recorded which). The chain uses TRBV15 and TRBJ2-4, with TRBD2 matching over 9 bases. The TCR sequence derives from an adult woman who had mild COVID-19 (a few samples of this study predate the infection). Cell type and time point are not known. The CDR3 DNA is TGTGCCACCAGCAGAGAGACCCTAGCGGGGTTAGCCAAAAACATTCAGTACTTC. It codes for CATSRETLAGLAKNIQYF.